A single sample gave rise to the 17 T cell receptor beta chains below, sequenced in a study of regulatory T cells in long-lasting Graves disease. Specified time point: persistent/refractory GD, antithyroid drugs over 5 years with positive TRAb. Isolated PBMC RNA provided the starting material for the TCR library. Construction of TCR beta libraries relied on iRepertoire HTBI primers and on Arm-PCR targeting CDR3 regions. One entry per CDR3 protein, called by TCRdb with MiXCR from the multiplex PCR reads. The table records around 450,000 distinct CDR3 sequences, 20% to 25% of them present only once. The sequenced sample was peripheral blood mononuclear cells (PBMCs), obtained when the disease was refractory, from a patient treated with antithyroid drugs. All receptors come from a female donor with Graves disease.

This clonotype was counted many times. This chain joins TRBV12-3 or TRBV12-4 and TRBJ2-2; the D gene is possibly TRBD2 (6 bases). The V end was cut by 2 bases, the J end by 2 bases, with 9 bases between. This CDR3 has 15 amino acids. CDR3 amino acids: CASSLTGVNTGELFF. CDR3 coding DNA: TGTGCCAGCAGTTTAACGGGGGTAAACACCGGGGAGCTGTTTTTT.

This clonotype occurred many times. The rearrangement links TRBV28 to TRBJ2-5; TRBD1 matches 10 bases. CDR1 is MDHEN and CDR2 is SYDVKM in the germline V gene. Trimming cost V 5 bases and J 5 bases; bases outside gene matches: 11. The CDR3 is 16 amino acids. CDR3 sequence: CASSRWGTGALETQYF. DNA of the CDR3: TGTGCCAGCAGTCGTTGGGGGACAGGGGCGTTGGAGACCCAGTACTTC.

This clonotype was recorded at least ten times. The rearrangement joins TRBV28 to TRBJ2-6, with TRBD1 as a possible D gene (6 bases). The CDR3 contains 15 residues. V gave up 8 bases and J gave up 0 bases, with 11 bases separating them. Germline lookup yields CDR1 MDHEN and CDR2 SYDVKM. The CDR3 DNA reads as TGTGCCAGCGGCCGGACAGACTCTGGGGCCAACGTCCTGACTTTC. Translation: CASGRTDSGANVLTF.

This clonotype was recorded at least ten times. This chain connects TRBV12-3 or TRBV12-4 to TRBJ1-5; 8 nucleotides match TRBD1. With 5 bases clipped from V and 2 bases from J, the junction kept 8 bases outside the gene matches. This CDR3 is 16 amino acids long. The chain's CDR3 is CASSIVGQGGNQPQHF. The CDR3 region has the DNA TGTGCCAGCAGTATCGTTGGACAGGGCGGCAATCAGCCCCAGCATTTT.

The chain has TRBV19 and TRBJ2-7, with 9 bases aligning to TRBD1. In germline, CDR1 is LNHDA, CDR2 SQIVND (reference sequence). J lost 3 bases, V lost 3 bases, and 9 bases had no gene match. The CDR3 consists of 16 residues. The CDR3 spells CASSIRQGGLSYEQYF. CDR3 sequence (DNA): TGTGCCAGTAGTATTCGACAGGGGGGCTTAAGCTACGAGCAGTACTTC.

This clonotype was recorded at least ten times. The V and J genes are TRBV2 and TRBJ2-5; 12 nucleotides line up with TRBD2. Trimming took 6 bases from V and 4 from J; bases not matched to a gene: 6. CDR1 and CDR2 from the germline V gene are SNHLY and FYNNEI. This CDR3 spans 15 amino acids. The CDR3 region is CASSLGLAGLETQYF. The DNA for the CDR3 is TGTGCCAGCAGCCTCGGACTAGCGGGGTTAGAGACCCAGTACTTC. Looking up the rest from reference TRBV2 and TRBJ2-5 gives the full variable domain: EPEVTQTPSHQVTQMGQEVILRCVPISNHLYFYWYRQILGQKVEFLVSFYNNEISEKSEIFDDQFSVERPDGSNFTLKIRSTKLEDSAMYFCASSLGLAGLETQYFGPGTRLLVL.

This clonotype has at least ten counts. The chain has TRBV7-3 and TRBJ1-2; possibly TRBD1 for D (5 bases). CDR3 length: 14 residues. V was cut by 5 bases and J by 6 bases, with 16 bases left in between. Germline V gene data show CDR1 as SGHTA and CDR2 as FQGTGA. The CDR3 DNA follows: TGTGCCAGCAGCCTCTATCCGGGACGGGATGGCTACACCTTC. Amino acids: CASSLYPGRDGYTF. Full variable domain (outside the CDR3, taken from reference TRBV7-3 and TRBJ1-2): GAGVSQTPSNKVTEKGKYVELRCDPISGHTALYWYRQSLGQGPEFLIYFQGTGAADDSGLPNDRFFAVRPEGSVSTLKIQRTERGDSAVYLCASSLYPGRDGYTFGSGTRLTVV.

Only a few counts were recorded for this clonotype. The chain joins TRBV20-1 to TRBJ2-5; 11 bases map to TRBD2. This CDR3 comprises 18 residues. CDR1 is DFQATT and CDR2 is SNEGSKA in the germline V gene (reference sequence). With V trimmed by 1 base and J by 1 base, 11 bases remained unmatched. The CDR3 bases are TGCAGTGCTAGAGCTCTAACTAGCGGGGGACTCTCCCAAGAGACCCAGTACTTC. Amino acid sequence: CSARALTSGGLSQETQYF.

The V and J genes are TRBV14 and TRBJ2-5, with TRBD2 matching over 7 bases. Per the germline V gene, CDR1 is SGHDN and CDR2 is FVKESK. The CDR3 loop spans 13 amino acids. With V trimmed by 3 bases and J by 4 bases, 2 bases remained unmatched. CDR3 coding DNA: TGTGCCAGCAGCCACCCGGGAGGAGAGACCCAGTACTTC. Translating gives CASSHPGGETQYF. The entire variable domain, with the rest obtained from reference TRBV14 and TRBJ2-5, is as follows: EAGVTQFPSHSVIEKGQTVTLRCDPISGHDNLYWYRRVMGKEIKFLLHFVKESKQDESGMPNNRFLAERTGGTYSTLKVQPAELEDSGVYFCASSHPGGETQYFGPGTRLLVL.

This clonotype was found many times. CDR3 sequence: CASSLSLKGKAFF. The DNA of the CDR3 is TGTGCCAGCAGTTTATCGTTGAAGGGGAAAGCTTTCTTT. The chain links TRBV27 to TRBJ1-1, with D tentatively TRBD1 (5 bases). Trimming removed 0 bases from V and 9 bases from J, with 11 bases in between. The CDR3 is 13 amino acids. The germline V gene has CDR1 MNHEY and CDR2 SMNVEV (reference sequence).

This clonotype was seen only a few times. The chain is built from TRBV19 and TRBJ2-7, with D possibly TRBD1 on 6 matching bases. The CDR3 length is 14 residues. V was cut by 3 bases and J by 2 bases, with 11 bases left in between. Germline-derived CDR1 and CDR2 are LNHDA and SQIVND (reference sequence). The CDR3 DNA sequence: TGTGCCAGTAGTATTGAGGGGGTCCCCTACGAGCAGTACTTC. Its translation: CASSIEGVPYEQYF.

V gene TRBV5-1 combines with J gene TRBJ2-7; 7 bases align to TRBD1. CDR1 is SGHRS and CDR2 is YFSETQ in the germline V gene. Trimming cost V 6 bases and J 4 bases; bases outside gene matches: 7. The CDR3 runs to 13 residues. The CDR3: CASKQPQGYEQYF. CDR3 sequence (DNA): TGCGCCAGCAAACAACCACAGGGGTACGAGCAGTACTTC. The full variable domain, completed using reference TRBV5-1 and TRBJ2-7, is KAGVTQTPRYLIKTRGQQVTLSCSPISGHRSVSWYQQTPGQGLQFLFEYFSETQRNKGNFPGRFSGRQFSNSRSEMNVSTLELGDSALYLCASKQPQGYEQYFGPGTRLTVT.

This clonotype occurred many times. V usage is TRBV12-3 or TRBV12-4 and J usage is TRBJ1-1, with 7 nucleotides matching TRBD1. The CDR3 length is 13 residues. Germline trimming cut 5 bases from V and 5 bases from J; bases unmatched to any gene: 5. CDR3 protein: CASSLTGRTEAFF. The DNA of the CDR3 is TGTGCCAGCAGTCTGACAGGGCGGACTGAAGCTTTCTTT.

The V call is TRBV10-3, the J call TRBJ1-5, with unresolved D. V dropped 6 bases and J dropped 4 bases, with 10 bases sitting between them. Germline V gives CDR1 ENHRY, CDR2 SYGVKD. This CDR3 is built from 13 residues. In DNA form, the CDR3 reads TGTGCCATCAGCCGGACGGGAAATCAGCCCCAGCATTTT. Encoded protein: CAISRTGNQPQHF.

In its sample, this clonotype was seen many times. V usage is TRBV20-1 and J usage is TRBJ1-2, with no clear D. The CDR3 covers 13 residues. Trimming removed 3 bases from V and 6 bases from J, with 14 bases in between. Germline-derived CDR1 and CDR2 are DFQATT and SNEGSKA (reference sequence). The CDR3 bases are TGCAGTGCTAGGCCCCAAATTCGACATGGCTACACCTTC. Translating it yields CSARPQIRHGYTF.

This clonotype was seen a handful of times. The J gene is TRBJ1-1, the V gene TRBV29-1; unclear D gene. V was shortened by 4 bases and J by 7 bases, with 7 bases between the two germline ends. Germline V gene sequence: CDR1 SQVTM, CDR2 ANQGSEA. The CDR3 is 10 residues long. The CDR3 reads CSVVHGEAFF. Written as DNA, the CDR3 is TGCAGCGTTGTGCACGGTGAAGCTTTCTTT.

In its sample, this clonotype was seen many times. CDR3 residues: CASSTGDVVEAFF. CDR3 bases: TGTGCCAGCAGTACAGGGGATGTGGTTGAAGCTTTCTTT. This chain uses TRBV12-3 or TRBV12-4 with TRBJ1-1, with 7 bases fitting TRBD1. Trimming took 5 bases from V and 7 from J; bases not matched to a gene: 7. The CDR3 consists of 13 residues.